The clone carrying this T cell receptor beta chain was seen repeatedly, ten times or more. The antigen remains undetermined. This specimen comes from a study of CD8 T cells in ankylosing spondylitis. General study results and limits: Peripheral blood samples showed relatively rare disease-linked clones, and these clones were CD8+.

MiXCR was run by TCRdb on the 5' RACE reads, yielding one entry per CDR3 protein. The sample lists tens of thousands of distinct CDR3 sequences, around 6% seen once, with roughly 12% in the top ten. The specimen sequenced was blood, either unsorted or a sorted T cell fraction (not recorded which). This TCR was sampled from a male donor with ankylosing spondylitis or in good health (not recorded which).

CDR3 DNA sequence: TGCGCCAGCAGCACGAATGGGGGTAGCAATCAGCCCCAGCATTTT. Translation gives CASSTNGGSNQPQHF. The rearrangement uses TRBV5-1 and TRBJ1-5, with a tentative D call TRBD1 (5 bases). Per germline, CDR1 SGHRS and CDR2 YFSETQ. The germline V and J ends were trimmed by 4 bases and 0 bases, with 11 bases remaining between them. The CDR3 has 15 residues.